A selection of T cell receptor beta chains follows, all from one sample in a study of CXCR3-negative and CXCR3-positive naive CD8 T cells. Each CDR3 protein gets one entry in TCRdb, which reprocessed the 5' RACE reads and gives no DNA. The sample data list about 62,000 distinct CDR3 sequences. Sequencing was performed on naive CXCR3- CD8+ T cells from blood. The receptors were sampled from a human donor in good health. Some clones in this sample may be carry-over from other donors' samples. Both conserved end residues are part of each CDR3. Each record gives: CDR3 protein, J gene, V gene.

CSVEAGTYNEQFF | TRBJ2-1 | TRBV29-1
CASSTPTGGPYEQYF | TRBJ2-7 | TRBV7-9
CSVGRQNSYNEQFF | TRBJ2-1 | TRBV29-1
CASSFAMFFSGNTIYF | TRBJ1-3 | TRBV28
CASSPPSGRGTGELFF | TRBJ2-2 | TRBV9
CASSSPRDTGYEQYF | TRBJ2-7 | TRBV7-9
CAISRSDGYTF | TRBJ1-2 | TRBV10-3
CASNPSWTLQAWDEQFF | TRBJ2-1 | TRBV27
CASSQDSGVWIQETQYF | TRBJ2-5 | TRBV14
CASSPIDNSPLHF | TRBJ1-6 | TRBV14
CASSLTGQAYNEQFF | TRBJ2-1 | TRBV7-3
CASSPMVPGIQVTKNTEAFF | TRBJ1-1 | TRBV5-4
CASSPQPPGLAVYNEQFF | TRBJ2-1 | TRBV6-1
CASSLVEDQETQYF | TRBJ2-5 | TRBV5-5
CASSPGQYRNTEAFF | TRBJ1-1 | TRBV5-1
CASSQVVGTPDTQYF | TRBJ2-3 | TRBV14
CASSTGTGLTDTQYF | TRBJ2-3 | TRBV19
CSVVRGVPSDTQYF | TRBJ2-3 | TRBV29-1
CASSQDLLLWNTEAFF | TRBJ1-1 | TRBV4-1
CAIRLGQGYDEQYF | TRBJ2-7 | TRBV10-3
CASSLEREQETQYF | TRBJ2-5 | TRBV28
CASSGGLAGATQETQYF | TRBJ2-5 | TRBV7-7
CASSFRGTAYEQYF | TRBJ2-7 | TRBV7-2
CASSQGIASGGNYGYTF | TRBJ1-2 | TRBV4-3
CASSPAPGPAIAKLFF | TRBJ1-4 | TRBV7-6
CASKEGLGVNEQFF | TRBJ2-1 | TRBV7-3
CSLARENTGELFF | TRBJ2-2 | TRBV29-1
CASSLPLGTSHYGYTF | TRBJ1-2 | TRBV7-9
CASSYGRGPYGYTF | TRBJ1-2 | TRBV28
CASSYRRRGNEKLFF | TRBJ1-4 | TRBV6-7
CAWRSGTRTYEQYF | TRBJ2-7 | TRBV30
CASSFRDRVHEQYF | TRBJ2-7 | TRBV7-9
CSARDPLAGADTQYF | TRBJ2-3 | TRBV20-1